The clone carrying this T cell receptor beta chain was counted only a few times. Its specificity is unknown. TCRdb called the reads again in MiXCR, with one record for every CDR3 protein. This table has under 600,000 distinct CDR3 sequences, about 17% appearing once. The CDR3 is made up of 15 amino acids. V lost 3 bases to trimming and J lost 6 bases; unmatched junction nucleotides: 8. Germline CDR1 LNHDA, CDR2 SQIVND (reference sequence). These data come from a study of T cell repertoires in cytomegalovirus infection. At the level of the study: CMV infection together with matching HLA type was indicated by public TCR beta signatures.

Points from the study as a whole: Summed frequency of shared TCR beta families picked out CMV carriers who also had the relevant HLA. The ex vivo response was dominated by HLA-C-restricted CMV-specific TCR beta clonotypes.

This receptor was identified in a human donor in good health (CMV status not recorded). Some clones in this sample may be carry-over from other donors' samples. This chain connects TRBV19 to TRBJ2-3, with 8 bases that match TRBD1. Sequences were obtained from CD8+ T cells from PBMCs. The CDR3 DNA sequence: TGTGCCAGTAGTATCAGGGGGCGGTCTCAGGATACGCAGTATTTT. Protein: CASSIRGRSQDTQYF.